This passage covers 26 T cell receptor beta chains from one sample sequenced in a study of identical twins (dated by TCRdb to between 2015 and 2016). Library generation was performed with 5' RACE. Instrument used: Illumina HiSeq 2000. The public reads were reanalyzed by TCRdb: fastp trimming at Q25, MiXCR alignment, in-frame beta chains only. Identical CDR3 proteins give one entry, which carries the most common genes and DNA. Counted in this sample were roughly 1.6 million distinct CDR3 sequences; roughly a third of them appeared once. The top ten constitute under 0.35% of the sample. The sequencing input was cord blood. These receptors were taken from a newborn girl in good health.

This clonotype was counted many times. This CDR3 is CASSSGTSGTYEQYF. For the CDR3, the DNA is TGTGCCAGCAGTTCCGGGACTAGCGGCACCTACGAGCAGTACTTC. The V and J genes are TRBV28 and TRBJ2-7; 11 bases line up with TRBD2. Germline CDR1 MDHEN, CDR2 SYDVKM. The CDR3 is 15 residues long. Trimming cost V 4 bases and J 2 bases; bases outside gene matches: 4.

Note on this clonotype: This may stem from a read error, because a much larger clone lies one nucleotide away. The J gene is TRBJ2-1, the V gene TRBV29-1, with unresolved D. Trimming removed 3 bases from V and 13 bases from J, with 13 bases in between. Looked up from germline, CDR1 is SQVTM and CDR2 is ANQGSEA. The length of the CDR3 is 11 residues. The CDR3 protein is CSVDFVKTQFF. The CDR3 DNA follows: TGCAGCGTTGATTTTGTGAAGACCCAGTTCTTC.

The genes are TRBV29-1 and TRBJ1-1; D is unclear. Trimming took 4 bases from V and 0 from J, leaving 9 bases between them. Germline lookup yields CDR1 SQVTM and CDR2 ANQGSEA. The CDR3 sequence is 13 residues long. This CDR3 is CSVANRLNTEAFF. Written as DNA, the CDR3 is TGCAGCGTTGCGAACAGATTGAACACTGAAGCTTTCTTT.

This clonotype has only a few counts. The chain couples TRBV4-2 to TRBJ2-5; tentatively, D is TRBD2 (5 bases). The CDR3 covers 15 residues. Per germline, CDR1 LGHNA and CDR2 YNFKEQ. V shed 1 base and J shed 11 bases, with 20 bases lying between them. The CDR3 protein is CASSQVLGGYNEQYF. For the CDR3, the DNA is TGTGCCAGCAGCCAAGTTTTGGGCGGGTACAATGAGCAGTACTTC.

This clonotype was counted once. The chain employs TRBV20-1 and TRBJ2-1, with a weak D call TRBD2 (5 bases). CDR1 is DFQATT, CDR2 SNEGSKA, per germline (reference sequence). Trimming removed 0 bases from V and 3 bases from J, with 9 bases in between. The CDR3 loop spans 14 amino acids. The CDR3 nucleotides read TGCAGTGCTAGAGACCCTAGCCTCTACAATGAGCAGTTCTTC. Protein sequence: CSARDPSLYNEQFF.

The V call is TRBV11-2, the J call TRBJ2-1; 8 nucleotides agree with TRBD2. Losses at the gene ends were 4 bases for V and 0 bases for J; bases not matched to a gene: 2. CDR1 SGHAT and CDR2 FQNNGV come from the germline V gene. The CDR3 runs 15 residues. The CDR3 loop is CASSSTSASYNEQFF. DNA of the CDR3: TGTGCCAGCAGCTCGACTAGCGCCTCCTACAATGAGCAGTTCTTC.

This clonotype was observed a single time. The chain employs TRBV20-1 and TRBJ1-6; D is ambiguous. Trimming pared 3 bases from V and 14 bases from J, leaving 26 bases between. The V gene's germline CDR1 is DFQATT and CDR2 SNEGSKA (reference sequence). CDR3 length equals 16 residues. The CDR3 region is CSASPPLGVSITALHF. The CDR3 DNA sequence: TGCAGTGCTAGCCCTCCCCTTGGTGTGTCCATCACGGCCCTCCACTTT.

This clonotype was counted between two and nine times. The chain recombines TRBV4-2 with TRBJ2-4; D might be TRBD1 (5 bases). The tail of the sequence fits TRBJ2-7 better, so the J call may be wrong. CDR1 LGHNA and CDR2 YNFKEQ come from the germline V gene. The CDR3 loop spans 13 amino acids. The CDR3 region has the DNA TGTGCCAGCAGCCGGGGCGATGACTACGAGCAGTACTTC. It encodes CASSRGDDYEQYF.

This clonotype came up a few times. V gene TRBV5-1 combines with J gene TRBJ1-2; no clear D. CDR1 and CDR2 (germline): SGHRS, YFSETQ. V shed 7 bases and J shed 5 bases, with 21 bases lying between them. This CDR3 contains 15 residues. In DNA, the CDR3 is TGCGCCAGCTCCCTAAATTCCGGGATCTTATATGGCTACACCTTC. This translates into CASSLNSGILYGYTF.

About this clonotype: One end of the junction does not line up with germline, which may come from a read error. The chain is built from TRBV20-1 and TRBJ2-1; tentatively, D is TRBD2 (5 bases). The CDR3 has 14 amino acids. The germline CDR1 and CDR2 sequences are DFQATT and SNEGSKA (reference sequence). The CDR3 protein is CSARTITSRNDQFF. Written as DNA, the CDR3 is TGCAGTGCTAGGACTATTACTAGTCGCAATGACCAGTTCTTC.

The V and J genes are TRBV20-1 and TRBJ2-6, with D hard to call. V gave up 0 bases and J gave up 0 bases, with 6 bases separating them. The CDR3 extends over 15 amino acids. Per the germline V gene, CDR1 is DFQATT and CDR2 is SNEGSKA (reference sequence). The CDR3 DNA reads TGCAGTGCTAGAGATAAGGACTCTGGGGCCAACGTCCTGACTTTC. This translates into CSARDKDSGANVLTF.

The CDR3: CARTRQADYGYTF. The CDR3 nucleotides read TGTGCCAGGACGCGCCAGGCCGACTATGGCTACACCTTC. The chain links TRBV2 to TRBJ1-2; D ambiguous. Germline V gene sequence: CDR1 SNHLY, CDR2 FYNNEI. With 9 bases removed from V and 3 bases from J, the gap between germline ends came to 14 bases. This CDR3 is built from 13 residues.

The sample holds a few counts of this clonotype. This chain uses TRBV5-6 with TRBJ2-1; unclear D gene. V lost 1 base and J lost 8, with 7 bases in between. Germline CDR1 SGHDT, CDR2 YYEEEE. This CDR3 is 12 amino acids long. The CDR3 DNA follows: TGTGCCAGCAGCTTGTACATCGATGAGCAGTTCTTC. The encoded protein is CASSLYIDEQFF. Complete variable domain (other parts from reference TRBV5-6 and TRBJ2-1): DAGVTQSPTHLIKTRGQQVTLRCSPKSGHDTVSWYQQALGQGPQFIFQYYEEEERQRGNFPDRFSGHQFPNYSSELNVNALLLGDSALYLCASSLYIDEQFFGPGTRLTVL.

This clonotype has just a few counts. J is TRBJ2-1 and V is TRBV3-1, with D possibly matching TRBD2 (6 bases). Germline CDR1 reads LGHDT; CDR2 reads YNNKEL (reference sequence). Trimming cost V 3 bases and J 4 bases, with 13 bases left between them. The CDR3 runs to 15 residues. For the CDR3, the DNA is TGTGCCAGCAGCCACGCGGGACCCCTATACAATGAGCAGTTCTTC. It specifies CASSHAGPLYNEQFF.

The genes are TRBV19 and TRBJ2-2, with D hard to call. The V and J ends lost 1 base and 1 base respectively, with 1 base between them. The CDR3 spans 13 residues. Germline CDR1 LNHDA, CDR2 SQIVND (reference sequence). CDR3: CASSIGNTGELFF. CDR3 sequence (DNA): TGTGCCAGTAGTATAGGGAACACCGGGGAGCTGTTTTTT.

As to this clonotype: A read error may explain this, as a much larger clone is one base away. The chain carries TRBV29-1 and TRBJ2-1; D perhaps matches TRBD1 (6 bases). CDR1 SQVTM and CDR2 ANQGSEA come from the germline V gene. Trimming removed 4 bases from V and 13 bases from J, with 17 bases in between. The CDR3 loop spans 12 amino acids. CDR3 protein: CSVAAGAETQFF. The CDR3 DNA follows: TGCAGCGTTGCGGCAGGGGCAGAGACCCAGTTCTTC.

Details on this clonotype: Mismatch with germline at one junction end may stem from a read error. The chain employs TRBV30 and TRBJ1-2; unclear D gene. The CDR3 spans 12 residues. Germline V gene sequence: CDR1 GTSNPN, CDR2 SVGIG (reference sequence). DNA of the CDR3: TGTGCCGGGAGGTCAGACCCCTATGGCTACACCTTC. Amino acid sequence: CAGRSDPYGYTF.

This clonotype was seen only a few times. The chain is built from TRBV4-1 and TRBJ1-1; D is unresolved. From germline, CDR1 is MGHRA and CDR2 YSYEKL. V shed 0 bases and J shed 1 base, with 9 bases lying between them. CDR3 length: 15 amino acids. CDR3 bases: TGCGCCAGCAGCCAAGATTGGCCGGCGAACACTGAAGCTTTCTTT. Translated, it gives CASSQDWPANTEAFF.

This clonotype showed up many times. The chain combines TRBV14 with TRBJ1-2; 7 bases map to TRBD1. The CDR3 is 13 amino acids. CDR1 is SGHDN and CDR2 is FVKESK in the germline V gene. J was trimmed by 4 bases and V by 6 bases; bases with no gene match: 5. The CDR3 region has the DNA TGTGCCAGCAGGAACTCAGGGGGCTATGGCTACACCTTC. Its protein is CASRNSGGYGYTF.

This clonotype was counted only a few times. V usage is TRBV5-5 and J usage is TRBJ2-4; 10 nucleotides agree with TRBD2. The CDR3 length is 18 residues. Trimming at V came to 0 bases and at J to 6 bases, leaving 12 bases not matched to a gene. Germline V gene sequence: CDR1 SGHKS, CDR2 YYEKEE (reference sequence). This chain's CDR3 is CASSLGLAGVNRRNIQYF. CDR3 sequence (DNA): TGTGCCAGCAGCTTGGGTCTAGCGGGAGTTAATCGTAGAAACATTCAGTACTTC.

This clonotype occurred a few times. V and J are TRBV5-1 and TRBJ2-1, with TRBD2 as a possible D gene (6 bases). From germline, CDR1 is SGHRS and CDR2 YFSETQ. V dropped 2 bases and J dropped 12 bases, with 21 bases sitting between them. The CDR3 is 15 residues long. CDR3 sequence (DNA): TGCGCCAGCAGCTTCCGGGAGCCGGTTTTCCCAGTGCAGTTCTTC. Translated: CASSFREPVFPVQFF.

The chain recombines TRBV15 with TRBJ1-5; no clear D. The V and J ends lost 0 bases and 0 bases respectively, with 12 bases between them. Germline V CDR1 and CDR2: LNHNV, YYDKDF (reference sequence). CDR3 size: 17 residues. Here the CDR3 DNA reads TGTGCCACCAGCAGAGATATAAACTCAAATAGCAATCAGCCCCAGCATTTT. Its protein product is CATSRDINSNSNQPQHF.

This clonotype has just a few counts. This sequence joins TRBV29-1 and TRBJ2-1; TRBD2 aligns across 9 bases. CDR3 length: 13 amino acids. Trimming cost V 4 bases and J 8 bases; bases outside gene matches: 6. The V gene's germline CDR1 is SQVTM and CDR2 ANQGSEA. The CDR3 coding sequence is TGCAGCGTTGTGAGCGGGGGGAAGGATGAGCAGTTCTTC. Translating it yields CSVVSGGKDEQFF.

V usage is TRBV20-1 and J usage is TRBJ1-2; D uncertain. Germline-derived CDR1 and CDR2 are DFQATT and SNEGSKA (reference sequence). This CDR3 is built from 11 residues. With 3 bases removed from V and 2 bases from J, the gap between germline ends came to 4 bases. DNA for the CDR3: TGCAGTGCTAGTAGAAACTATGGCTACACCTTC. Translated: CSASRNYGYTF.

The chain is built from TRBV27 and TRBJ1-4; 7 bases map to TRBD1. The CDR3 extends over 14 amino acids. Germline loops: CDR1 MNHEY, CDR2 SMNVEV (reference sequence). The V segment lost 6 bases and the J segment 5 bases; nucleotides outside the gene matches: 6. In nucleotides, the CDR3 is TGTGCCAGCAGAGGGGGCGGGTTAAATGAAAAACTGTTTTTT. Protein product: CASRGGGLNEKLFF.

This clonotype was seen a few times. The chain recombines TRBV20-1 with TRBJ2-1; the match to TRBD2 covers 9 bases. The CDR3 is 14 residues long. Germline CDR1 DFQATT, CDR2 SNEGSKA (reference sequence). The V gene end was trimmed by 3 bases and the J gene end by 6 bases; junction bases not matched to a gene: 6. CDR3 region: CSASPASGANEQFF. The CDR3 region has the DNA TGCAGTGCTAGTCCGGCTAGCGGGGCCAATGAGCAGTTCTTC.